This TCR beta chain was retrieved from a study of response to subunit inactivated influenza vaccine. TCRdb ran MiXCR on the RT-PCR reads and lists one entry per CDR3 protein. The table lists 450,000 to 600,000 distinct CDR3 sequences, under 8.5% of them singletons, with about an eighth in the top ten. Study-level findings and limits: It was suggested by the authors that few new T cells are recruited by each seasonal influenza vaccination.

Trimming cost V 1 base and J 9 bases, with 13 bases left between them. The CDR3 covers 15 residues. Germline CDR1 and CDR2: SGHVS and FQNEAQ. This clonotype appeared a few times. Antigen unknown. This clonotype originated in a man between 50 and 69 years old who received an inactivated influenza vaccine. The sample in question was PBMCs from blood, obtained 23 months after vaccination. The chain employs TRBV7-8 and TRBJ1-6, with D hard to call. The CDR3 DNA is TGTGCCAGCAGCTTAGGGTGGGAAGGAAGTTCACCCCTCCACTTT. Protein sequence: CASSLGWEGSSPLHF.